The table lists the clone carrying this T cell receptor beta chain with many counts. Its antigen is as yet unknown. The sample originates from a study of T cells in Graves' hyperthyroidism and ophthalmopathy. In the study overall: Staff took peripheral blood when the initial diagnosis was made, before any treatment began. General observations from the study: Most expanded thyroid clonotypes above 0.001 also appeared in blood. It was a median around 6 months before onset that the model predicted ophthalmopathy.

The TCR beta CDR3 regions underwent amplification using RNA transcripts as the source. The study used the HTBI primer set for a first-round RT-PCR of the TCR CDR3. TCRdb ran MiXCR on the multiplex PCR reads and lists one entry per CDR3 protein. This table has 360,000 or so distinct CDR3 sequences, around a sixth appearing once. PBMCs came from about 10 ml fresh peripheral blood. V gave up 7 bases and J gave up 3 bases; unmatched junction bases: 6. Per the germline V gene, CDR1 is MNHNS and CDR2 is SASEGT. The CDR3 length is 14 residues. The sequenced sample was blood. The chain joins TRBV6-1 to TRBJ1-2; TRBD1 matches 9 bases. The receptor was isolated from a woman aged 40-49 years with Graves' ophthalmopathy. CDR3 in amino acids: CASTNTGGYYGYTF. The CDR3 region has the DNA TGTGCCAGCACCAACACAGGGGGCTACTATGGCTACACCTTC.